Each of the 6 T cell receptor beta chains below was sequenced from the same sample in a study of CXCR3-negative and CXCR3-positive naive CD8 T cells. TRB cDNA libraries were made by UMI-labeled 5' RACE. For each CDR3 protein, TCRdb gives one entry from its re-call of the 5' RACE reads, without DNA. Recorded here are tens of thousands of distinct CDR3 sequences; the top ten clones represent 1.6%. Material: naive CXCR3- CD8+ T cells from blood. The subset denotes: CD45RO-CCR7+CD27+CD95- naive CD8+ T cells lacking CXCR3 (TNR3-). These receptors all come from a human donor in good health. Some clones in this sample may be carry-over from other donors' samples.

The J gene is TRBJ2-2, the V gene TRBV4-1; TCRdb calls TRBD1, which cannot be checked without DNA. The germline CDR1 and CDR2 sequences are MGHRA and YSYEKL. The CDR3 has 16 amino acids. The CDR3 sequence: CASSHGGAANTGELFF.

The gene calls are TRBV12-3 or TRBV12-4 and TRBJ1-5; TCRdb calls TRBD1, which cannot be checked without DNA. The CDR3 loop spans 17 amino acids. CDR3 protein: CASSSRGGRNSNQPQHF.

The chain couples TRBV10-3 to TRBJ2-7; TCRdb selects TRBD1, and the lack of DNA leaves this call unchecked. The CDR3 covers 12 residues. The germline V gene encodes CDR1 ENHRY and CDR2 SYGVKD. CDR3 loop: CAIGSAGDEQYF.

The CDR3 spells CASSLEPLQETQYF. The V and J genes are TRBV7-9 and TRBJ2-5. Per the germline V gene, CDR1 is SEHNR and CDR2 is FQNEAQ (reference sequence). The CDR3 covers 14 residues.

The chain uses TRBV7-9 and TRBJ2-1; TCRdb indicates TRBD1, and absent DNA this call remains unverified. CDR1 is SEHNR and CDR2 is FQNEAQ in the germline V gene (reference sequence). The CDR3 extends over 15 amino acids. CDR3 sequence reads: CASSRGGGRYNEQFF.

The chain has TRBV12-3 or TRBV12-4 and TRBJ2-7; the D gene TCRdb calls, TRBD1, cannot be checked with no DNA. The CDR3 consists of 15 residues. CDR3 loop: CASTDGQGPNYEQYF.